This T cell receptor (beta chain) originates from a study of monozygotic twins with inflammatory bowel disease (dated by TCRdb to between 2019 and 2020). With respect to the entire study: A total of some 30 monozygotic twin pairs were included in the full study, comprising nine German pairs (four IBD-concordant, five IBD-discordant) and 19 IBD-discordant Danish pairs. The search for disease-associated traits relied mainly on comparing IBD patients with their genetically identical healthy co-twins within discordant pairs. Each individual had, on average, about 151 000 unique TCRalpha sequences and 181 000 unique TCRbeta sequences available for analysis. Summary of the overall study and its limitations: A decrease in TCRbeta repertoire diversity, as measured by inverse Simpson index, was observed in IBD patients compared with their healthy co-twins. The results gave no support for a single strong signal or clonotype linked to IBD. Concordant and discordant twins showed no difference in repertoire similarity, possibly because of limited statistical power. The analysis was unable to tell different T cell subtypes apart. Because patients received different immunosuppressive treatments, the repertoires may have picked up extra background noise and variability between individuals. IBD patients shared fewer clonotypes with other individuals than healthy twins did, most markedly in patients showing signs of disease activity.

Worth noting for this clonotype: It lacks a known antigen.

Library method: 5' RACE. For each TCR library, around 4,000 ng of total RNA was used. For each sample, cDNA was synthesized in eight separate reactions using SMARTScribe reverse transcriptase. During cDNA synthesis, template switching introduced unique molecular identifiers that contained a 6-nucleotide sample barcode. Two nested PCRs of approximately 16 and 9 cycles amplified the TCRalpha and TCRbeta cDNA, and bead purification followed each PCR. Before amplification, the cDNA was both treated with uracil DNA-glycosylase and purified with the QIAquick PCR purification kit. The second PCR was the step at which Illumina TruSeq-compatible adapters and sample-specific barcodes were added. TapeStation and Qubit were used to check library quality and concentration, and 4 to 6 ng of each library was pooled. The pooled libraries were sequenced with 2 x 100 bp reads and custom sequencing primers on an Illumina HiSeq2500 single-index Rapid Run. The authors' pipeline ran thus. MiGEC version 1.2.6 was used for UMI-based consensus assembly, which corrected PCR and sequencing errors. MiXCR version 2.1.1 was used to carry out V(D)J alignment, clonotype assembly and CDR3 extraction. To normalise gene usage, clonotype sharing and MAIT/NKT TCR abundance, the top 1000, 10 000 and 20 000 clonotypes in each sample were analysed. Diversity was computed as the inverse Simpson index with the vegan R package after downsampling to 27 000 UMIs. Paired Mann-Whitney U tests on discordant twin pairs were used, with Benjamini-Hochberg multiple-testing correction. TCRdb reprocessed the public reads and reports one entry per CDR3 protein sequence, without DNA. For this entry, the V and J calls and clone size follow TCRdb and not the study's own pipeline. The sample table holds about 160,000 distinct CDR3 sequences. In total, the top ten clones hold 2.8% of the sample.

The CDR3 sequence holds 13 residues, the cysteine and phenylalanine included. DNA was not recorded. From a lookup of the germline V gene (reference sequence), CDR1 and CDR2 are LNHNV and YYDKDF. From each donor, a roughly 2.5 ml peripheral blood sample was drawn into PAXgene tubes and stored at -80 degrees C. Without T cell sorting, total RNA was isolated from whole blood using the PAXgene blood miRNA kit on an automated QIAcube. Deep TCRalpha and TCRbeta repertoire profiling with unique molecular barcoding was performed on peripheral blood of monozygotic twin pairs concordant or discordant for inflammatory bowel disease. For every twin pair, smoking habits were documented, and each individual was categorised as a current, former or never smoker.

The material sequenced was blood. This receptor was identified in a human donor with ulcerative colitis or Crohn's disease, or a healthy co-twin of an affected twin (not recorded which). Recombination connected TRBV15 to TRBJ2-3; TCRdb returns TRBD2, unconfirmable since there is no DNA. The CDR3 protein: CATSWDSTDTQYF. With all but the CDR3 taken from the reference TRBV15 and TRBJ2-3 genes, the full variable domain is: DAMVIQNPRYQVTQFGKPVTLSCSQTLNHNVMYWYQQKSSQAPKLLFHYYDKDFNNEADTPDNFQSRRPNTSFCFLDIRSPGLGDTAMYLCATSWDSTDTQYFGPGTRLTVL.